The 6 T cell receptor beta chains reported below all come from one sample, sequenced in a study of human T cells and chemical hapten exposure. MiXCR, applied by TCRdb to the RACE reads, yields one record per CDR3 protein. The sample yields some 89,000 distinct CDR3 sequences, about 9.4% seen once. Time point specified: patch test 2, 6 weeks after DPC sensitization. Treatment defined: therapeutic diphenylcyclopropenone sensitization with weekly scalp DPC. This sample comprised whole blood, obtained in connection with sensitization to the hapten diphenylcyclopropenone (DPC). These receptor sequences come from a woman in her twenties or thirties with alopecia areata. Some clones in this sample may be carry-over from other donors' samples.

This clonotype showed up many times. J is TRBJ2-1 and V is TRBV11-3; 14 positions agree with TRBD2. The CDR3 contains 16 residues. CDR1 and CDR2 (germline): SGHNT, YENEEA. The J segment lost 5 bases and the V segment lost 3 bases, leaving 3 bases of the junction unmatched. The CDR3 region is CASSFGTSGGHNEQFF. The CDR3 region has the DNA TGTGCCAGCAGCTTCGGGACTAGCGGGGGTCACAATGAGCAGTTCTTC.

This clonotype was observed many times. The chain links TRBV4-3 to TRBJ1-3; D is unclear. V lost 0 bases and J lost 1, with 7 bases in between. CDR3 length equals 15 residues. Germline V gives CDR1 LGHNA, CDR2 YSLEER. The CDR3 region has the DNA TGCGCCAGCAGCCAAGAAGGTACATCTGGAAACACCATATATTTT. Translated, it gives CASSQEGTSGNTIYF.

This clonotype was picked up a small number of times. CDR3 sequence reads: CASSQGQNTGELFF. The CDR3 coding sequence is TGTGCCAGCAGCCAAGGACAGAACACCGGGGAGCTGTTTTTT. The chain is built from TRBV3-1 and TRBJ2-2, with no clear D. Looked up from germline, CDR1 is LGHDT and CDR2 is YNNKEL (reference sequence). The V gene lost 1 base and the J gene lost 1 base, with 4 bases spanning the gap. The CDR3 has 14 residues.

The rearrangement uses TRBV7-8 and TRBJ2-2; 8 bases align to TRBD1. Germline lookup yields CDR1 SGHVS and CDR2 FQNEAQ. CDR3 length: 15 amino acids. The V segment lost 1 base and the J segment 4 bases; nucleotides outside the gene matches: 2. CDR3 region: CASSLVDRVTGELFF. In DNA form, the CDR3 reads TGTGCCAGCAGCTTAGTGGACAGGGTCACCGGGGAGCTGTTTTTT.

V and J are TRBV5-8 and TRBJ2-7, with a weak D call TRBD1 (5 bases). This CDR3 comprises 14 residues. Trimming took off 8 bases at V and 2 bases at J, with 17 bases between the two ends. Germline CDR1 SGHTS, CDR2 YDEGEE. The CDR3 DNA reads TGTGCCAGTCTTCAGGGATTTGGAACCTACGAGCAGTACTTC. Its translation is CASLQGFGTYEQYF.

Written as DNA, the CDR3 is TGTGCCACCGCCGGGGGGGCGGACACCGGGGAGCTGTTTTTT. Protein sequence: CATAGGADTGELFF. The chain combines TRBV24-1 with TRBJ2-2; 8 bases line up with TRBD2. The CDR3 is 14 residues long. The V segment lost 9 bases and the J segment 3 bases; nucleotides outside the gene matches: 5. Germline CDR1 KGHDR, CDR2 SFDVKD.